This T cell receptor (beta chain) was identified during a study of human T cells and chemical hapten exposure. Study information: For sensitization, 2% DPC was applied to a roughly 2 cm by roughly 2 cm patch of upper inner arm skin. Diphenylcyclopropenone doses were given weekly to the scalps of patients across the roughly 23-week study. General study results and limits: TCRs above 1 in 1000 frequency did not change with DPC sensitization.

This clonotype has only a few counts. Its antigen is still unknown. One entry per CDR3 protein results from TCRdb running MiXCR on the RACE reads. The sample carries about 39,000 distinct CDR3 sequences, approximately 11% recorded once. CDR3 size: 12 residues. V was clipped by 5 bases and J by 8 bases, with 12 bases between them. Per germline, CDR1 SGHTA and CDR2 FQGNSA. Time point denoted: patch test 3, about 24 weeks after DPC sensitization. Treatment: therapeutic diphenylcyclopropenone sensitization with weekly scalp DPC. Total RNA came from unfractionated whole blood. The chain carries TRBV7-2 and TRBJ1-2; unclear D gene. The sequenced sample was whole blood, obtained in connection with sensitization to the hapten diphenylcyclopropenone (DPC). The receptor comes from a woman in her thirties or forties with alopecia areata. Some clones in this sample may be carry-over from other donors' samples. The CDR3 region has the DNA TGTGCCAGCAGCGCCCCTGCCTCCGGCTACACCTTC. Its translation is CASSAPASGYTF. The full variable domain, in which reference TRBV7-2 and TRBJ1-2 provide the parts outside the CDR3, is GAGVSQSPSNKVTEKGKDVELRCDPISGHTALYWYRQSLGQGLEFLIYFQGNSAPDKSGLPSDRFSAERTGGSVSTLTIQRTQQEDSAVYLCASSAPASGYTFGSGTRLTVV.